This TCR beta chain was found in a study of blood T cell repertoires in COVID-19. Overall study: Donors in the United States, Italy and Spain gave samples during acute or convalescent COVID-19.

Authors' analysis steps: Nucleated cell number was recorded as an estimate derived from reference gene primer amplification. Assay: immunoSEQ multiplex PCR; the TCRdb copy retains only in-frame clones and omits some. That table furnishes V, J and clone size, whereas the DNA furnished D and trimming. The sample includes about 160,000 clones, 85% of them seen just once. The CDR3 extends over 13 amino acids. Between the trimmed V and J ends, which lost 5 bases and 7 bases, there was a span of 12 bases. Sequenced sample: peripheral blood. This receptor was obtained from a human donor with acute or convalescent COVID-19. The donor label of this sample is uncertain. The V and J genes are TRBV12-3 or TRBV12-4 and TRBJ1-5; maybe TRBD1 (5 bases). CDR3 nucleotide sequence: TGTGCCAGCAGTCGGACACCGAACCAGCCCCAGCATTTT. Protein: CASSRTPNQPQHF.